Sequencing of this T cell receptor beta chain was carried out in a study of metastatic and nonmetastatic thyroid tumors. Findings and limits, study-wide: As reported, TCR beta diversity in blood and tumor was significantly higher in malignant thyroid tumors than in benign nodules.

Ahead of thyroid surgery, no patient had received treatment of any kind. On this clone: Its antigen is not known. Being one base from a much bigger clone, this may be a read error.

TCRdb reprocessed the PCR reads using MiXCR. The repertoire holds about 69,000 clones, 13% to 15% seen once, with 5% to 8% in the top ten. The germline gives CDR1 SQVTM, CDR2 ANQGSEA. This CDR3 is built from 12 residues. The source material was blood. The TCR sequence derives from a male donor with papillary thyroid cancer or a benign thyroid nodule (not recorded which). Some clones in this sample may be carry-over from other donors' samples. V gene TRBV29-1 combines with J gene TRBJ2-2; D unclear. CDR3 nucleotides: TGCGGCGTTCACTCACACACCGGGGAGCTGTTTTTT. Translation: CGVHSHTGELFF.